This TCR beta chain was sequenced in a study of T cells after yellow fever vaccination. Study-wide findings and caveats: Once the booster was given, most primary-vaccination clones reappeared, at about 96% for CD4 and more than 85% for CD8.

This clonotype occurred a few times. Antigen: not known. It was through 5'RACE template switching that TCR cDNA was made, with a universal primer site and UMIs added. TCRdb reprocessed the 5' RACE reads via MiXCR and lists one record per CDR3 protein. The sample has about 320,000 distinct CDR3 sequences, about 10% seen once; the top ten hold 2.5% to 4%. The V end was cut by 9 bases, the J end by 4 bases, with 18 bases between. The germline gives CDR1 MNHEY, CDR2 SVGEGT. There are 14 residues in the CDR3. The J gene is TRBJ1-2, the V gene TRBV6-2 or TRBV6-3; possible D gene TRBD1, 5 bases. Sequencing was performed on CD4+ T cells sorted from PBMCs, taken 45 days after the yellow fever booster vaccination. This receptor was taken from a man aged 18 to 35 who received the YFV17D yellow fever vaccine. In nucleotides, the CDR3 is TGTGCCAGTCTGCCCCCGGGACGGTTCTATGGCTACACCTTC. It is translated as CASLPPGRFYGYTF.